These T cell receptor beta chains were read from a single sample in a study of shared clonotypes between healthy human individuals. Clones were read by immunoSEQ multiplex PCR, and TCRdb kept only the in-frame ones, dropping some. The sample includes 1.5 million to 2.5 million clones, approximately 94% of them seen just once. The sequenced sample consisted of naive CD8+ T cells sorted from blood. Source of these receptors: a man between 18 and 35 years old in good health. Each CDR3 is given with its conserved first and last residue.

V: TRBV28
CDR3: CASSLGGSSTDTQYF

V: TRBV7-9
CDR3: CASSFPLGDSTDTQYF

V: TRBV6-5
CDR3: CASSQGVNTEAFF

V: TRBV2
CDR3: CASSRGSQDWYQPQHF

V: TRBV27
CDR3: CASSPPETAYNEQFF

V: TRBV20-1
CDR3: CSDNTEAFF

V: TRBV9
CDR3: CASSGTGIEQFF

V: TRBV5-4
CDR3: CASSPPTESTDTQYF

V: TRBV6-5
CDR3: CASSYGFAGGETQYF

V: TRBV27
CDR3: CASSLAGTEAFF

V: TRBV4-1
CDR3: CASSQAGTGYGYTF

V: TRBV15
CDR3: CATSRDLLEGLTGYTF

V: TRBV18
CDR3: CASSPIHPSYQETQYF

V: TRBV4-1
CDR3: CASSQVPPGSVTEAFF

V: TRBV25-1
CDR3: CASSEFYGGYTF

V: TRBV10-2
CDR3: CASSEVSSYEQYF

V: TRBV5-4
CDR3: CASSSRGGYGYTF

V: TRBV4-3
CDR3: CASSQGQGIGETQYF

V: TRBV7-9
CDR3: CASSLAPGPDYGYTF

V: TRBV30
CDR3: CAWSPPAGPGYTF

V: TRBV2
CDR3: CASSEDGSLYNEQFF

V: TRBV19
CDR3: CASSPARSYEQYF

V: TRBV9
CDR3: CASSASGETEAFF

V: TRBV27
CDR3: CASSLGQGYYEQYF

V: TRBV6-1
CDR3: CASSETGIRYNEQFF

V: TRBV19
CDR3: CASSIDHGMNTEAFF

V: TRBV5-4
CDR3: CASSLFRDTEAFF

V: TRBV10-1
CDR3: CASSEGTHGLADYNEQFF

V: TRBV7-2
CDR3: CASSLAVVGLAVTTDTQYF

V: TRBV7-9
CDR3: CASSQNRDRAYNEQFF

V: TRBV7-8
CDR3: CASSQSLREDSTDTQYF

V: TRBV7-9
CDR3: CASSSAERQETQYF

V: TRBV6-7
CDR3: CASSSQQGMNTEAFF

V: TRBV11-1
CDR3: CASSSGSYEQYF

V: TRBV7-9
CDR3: CASSLVDFGTGLYNEQFF

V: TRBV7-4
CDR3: CASSSWTGREYEQYF

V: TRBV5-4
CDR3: CASSTAVGQTGELFF

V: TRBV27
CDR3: CASSLSVSLGEQYF

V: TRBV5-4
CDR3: CASSSPGTSSYNEQFF

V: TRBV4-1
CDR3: CASSQEPGLAIEYF

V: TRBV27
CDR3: CASRDSSGRGPVYEQYF

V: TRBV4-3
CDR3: CASSEGRDSIYNEQFF

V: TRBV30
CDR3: CAWSMGPSYEQYF

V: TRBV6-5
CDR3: CASNSGGNTEAFF

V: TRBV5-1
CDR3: CASSLGGGYEQYF

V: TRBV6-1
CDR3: CASRARTGPSYEQYF